This TCR beta chain was documented in a study of T-cell reconstitution after alpha-beta-depleted transplantation in children. Whole-study findings and limits: The high TCRbeta diversity at day 60 in some patients came from surviving recipient T cells and thymic progenitors. It was reported that alpha-beta T cells came from several hundred expanded graft clones (about two months after transplant). T-cell numbers and diversity, one year after transplant, stemmed largely from T cells that were newly produced.

On this clonotype itself: The antigen is undetermined.

The library targeted TCRbeta and was prepared with unique molecular identifiers. From the PCR reads, TCRdb called clonotypes with MiXCR, one entry per CDR3 protein. The sample shows about 600,000 distinct CDR3 sequences, over 10% of them seen only once. This CDR3 comprises 15 residues. Trimming cost V 4 bases and J 9 bases; bases outside gene matches: 9. CDR1 is MGHDK, CDR2 SYGVNS, per germline. V and J are TRBV25-1 and TRBJ2-1, with 10 bases aligning to TRBD2. The sequencing here drew on PBMCs, mostly from graft donor cells, taken 360 days after TCRalphabeta/CD19-depleted stem cell transplant. This clonotype originated in a male patient younger than 18 who had a stem cell transplant for acute myeloid leukemia, so the T cells may come from the graft donor. Written as DNA, the CDR3 is TGTGCCAGCAGTGTACTAGCGGGACCATCCTCTGAGCAGTTCTTC. Translated: CASSVLAGPSSEQFF.